This TCR beta chain was obtained from a study of OX40 agonist ivuxolimab in advanced cancers. Regarding the study in general: Ivuxolimab, which targeted the costimulatory receptor OX40 (CD134), was an agonistic, fully human IgG2 monoclonal antibody. Intravenous ivuxolimab was administered to patients every 2 weeks at six dose levels: 0.01, 0.1, 0.3, 1.5, 3 and 10 mg/kg. Of the approximately 53 patients in dose escalation, around 20 had hepatocellular carcinoma, some 15 had melanoma, 9 had renal cell carcinoma and 9 had head and neck cancer. A male proportion of 75% to 85% and a mean age of 60 years, ranging from roughly 23 to 79, were recorded for the dose-escalation cohort. Prior anti-PD-1, anti-PD-L1 or anti-CTLA-4 therapy was permitted, and approximately 41% of dose-escalation patients had received checkpoint inhibitors. Partial responses occurred in three dose-escalation patients, of whom one had hepatocellular carcinoma and two had cutaneous melanoma. The point of sequencing TCRbeta in the periphery was to test whether ivuxolimab changed TCR sequence diversity and drove clonal T-cell expansion. The paper reports the monotherapy dose-escalation portion (N of about 56 patients) of the phase I ivuxolimab trial. General conclusions and limits of the study: In partial responders in the 0.1-3.0 mg/kg groups, normalized peripheral clonal expansion was found to be among the lowest, especially among CD8+ T cells. At doses of 0.1 to 3.0 mg/kg, clonal expansion of both CD4+ and CD8+ T cells in blood was seen between baseline and week 6. The antigen specificity of the peripheral T cells that underwent clonal expansion was not determined. Low levels of normalized T-cell clonal expansion were also seen in some nonresponding patients. After ivuxolimab, more expanded clones were found on average in CD8+ T cells than in CD4+ T cells.

Of note for this clone: Its antigen remains unidentified. Base-call qualities are not available, and no considerably larger clone is one nucleotide away.

Including the terminal cysteine and phenylalanine, the CDR3 comprises 16 residues. The only DNA kept is the CDR3, 48 bases in frame from the first base. Patients with a history of autoimmune disease or receiving systemic immunosuppression were excluded from the trial. Peripheral blood for TCR sequencing was collected from all dose cohorts at baseline, on cycle 4 day 1, and on cycle 7 day 1. Samples were obtained from an open-label, multicenter, first-in-human phase I dose-escalation trial of ivuxolimab. Adults with locally advanced or metastatic melanoma, renal cell carcinoma, hepatocellular carcinoma or head and neck squamous cell carcinoma were enrolled in the trial. Before TCR sequencing, CD4+ T cells and CD8+ T cells from peripheral blood were sorted into separate populations. Genomic DNA was isolated from the sorted cells so that the TCRbeta CDR3 region could be sequenced. TCRbeta CDR3 regions were sequenced using the immunoSEQ Assay. Sourced from immuneACCESS, this table was stored by TCRdb with only in-frame sequences that have V and J called. A share of the clones is absent; for the studies checked, an unresolved V gene accounts for under half, and the remainder has no known explanation. The table for this sample lists 40,000 to 55,000 clones; roughly 90% of them were counted only once. The ten biggest clones cover roughly 13% of the sample.

The material sequenced was CD4+ or CD8+ T cells sorted from blood, taken in a trial of the OX40 agonist ivuxolimab. The chain joins TRBV21-1 to TRBJ2-3. TRBV21-1 is termed a pseudogene. The clonotype was recovered from an adult with an advanced solid tumor such as melanoma, head and neck, liver or kidney cancer. For the CDR3, the sequence is CASSKGFALKCDFQYF. The sequence in DNA is TGTGCCAGCAGCAAAGGGTTTGCTCTGAAGTGTGATTTTCAGTATTTT.